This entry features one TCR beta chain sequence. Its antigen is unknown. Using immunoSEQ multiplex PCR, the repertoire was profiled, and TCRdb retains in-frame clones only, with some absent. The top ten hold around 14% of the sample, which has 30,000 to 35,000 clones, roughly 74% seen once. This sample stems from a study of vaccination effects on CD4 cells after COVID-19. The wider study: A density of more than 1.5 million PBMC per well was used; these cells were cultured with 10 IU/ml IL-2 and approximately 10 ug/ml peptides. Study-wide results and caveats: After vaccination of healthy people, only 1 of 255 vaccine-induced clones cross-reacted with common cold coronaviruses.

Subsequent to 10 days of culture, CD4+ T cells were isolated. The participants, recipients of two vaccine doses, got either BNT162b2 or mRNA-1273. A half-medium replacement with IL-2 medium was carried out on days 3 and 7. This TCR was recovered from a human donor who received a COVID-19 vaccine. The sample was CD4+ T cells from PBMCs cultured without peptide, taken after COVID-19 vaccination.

CDR3 sequence: CASSLQGGVHEQYF. In DNA, the CDR3 is TGTGCCAGCAGCCTACAGGGGGGGGTACACGAGCAGTACTTC. The rearrangement uses TRBV5-4 and TRBJ2-7, with TRBD1 as a possible D gene (8 bases). From germline, CDR1 is SGHNT and CDR2 YYREEE (reference sequence). V lost 4 bases, J lost 5 bases, and 16 bases lay in between. CDR3 size: 14 residues.